This TCR beta chain was sequenced in a study of Ad26.COV2.S vaccination and SARS-CoV-2 variants. The repertoire was sequenced with immunoSEQ multiplex PCR; TCRdb's copy has only in-frame clones and lacks some. The repertoire holds 200,000 to 250,000 clones, more than 75% seen once, with about 10% in the top ten. Germline CDR1 and CDR2: SGHKS and YYEKEE (reference sequence). Trimming removed 2 bases from V and 0 bases from J, with 6 bases in between. This CDR3 has 13 amino acids. Documented treatment: over 15 received Ad26.COV2.S at low or high dose, single or two shots; about 5 received placebo; per-sample allocation not given. The investigators took samples on day 63 after the first vaccine or placebo injection.

The chain joins TRBV5-5 to TRBJ2-7; D gene ambiguous. The clonotype comes from a person between 18 and 65 years old who received the Ad26.COV2.S COVID-19 vaccine or a placebo. The sample was peripheral blood, taken in a trial of Ad26.COV2.S vaccine versus placebo. The CDR3, as DNA: TGTGCCAGCAGCTTCGGCTACTCCTACGAGCAGTACTTC. Residues: CASSFGYSYEQYF.